Listed below are T cell receptor beta chains from one sample, sequenced in a study of shared clonotypes between healthy human individuals. The repertoire was sequenced with immunoSEQ multiplex PCR; TCRdb's copy has only in-frame clones and lacks some. The sample has 2 million to 2.5 million clones, nearly 97% seen once. Sequencing was done on a sample of naive CD4+ T cells sorted from blood. The receptors originated from a man between 18 and 35 years old in good health. The CDR3 runs from the conserved cysteine through the conserved F or W. Fields, in order: J gene, D gene, V gene, CDR3 length, clone size, CDR3 DNA, CDR3 protein. D genes are given only for firm matches. Where a row states a size, it is once, few, many or the class of an expanded clone; other rows omit it.

>TRBJ2-1|NA|TRBV10-1|12|few
TGCGCCAGCAGTGAGTCAAACAATGAGCAGTTCTTC
CASSESNNEQFF
>TRBJ2-2|NA|TRBV28|16|NA
TGTGCCAGCAGTTTATCGGGGGAGTTCGGCACCGGGGAGCTGTTTTTT
CASSLSGEFGTGELFF
>TRBJ2-7|TRBD2|TRBV28|14|NA
TGTGCCAGCAGCCTTAGCGGGGGGCCCTACGAGCAGTACTTC
CASSLSGGPYEQYF
>TRBJ2-5|NA|TRBV5-1|14|NA
TGCGCCAGCAGCTTGTTCCCTGCCCAAGAGACCCAGTACTTC
CASSLFPAQETQYF
>TRBJ1-4|NA|TRBV7-2|14|NA
TGTGCCAGCAGCCCATCAAAGGCGGGGGAAAAACTGTTTTTT
CASSPSKAGEKLFF
>TRBJ2-3|TRBD2|TRBV6-5|15|NA
TGTGCCAGCAGTCGGAGCGGGAGTTTTTCCGATACGCAGTATTTT
CASSRSGSFSDTQYF
>TRBJ1-1|NA|TRBV2|15|NA
TGTGCCAGCAGTGAAGAGCGCCAAAGATACACTGAAGCTTTCTTT
CASSEERQRYTEAFF
>TRBJ1-1|NA|TRBV4-1|15|NA
TGCGCCAGCAGACATGAGACAGTTTTTAACACTGAAGCTTTCTTT
CASRHETVFNTEAFF
>TRBJ2-1|NA|TRBV30|14|NA
TGTGCCTGGAAGGACCCCACCTCCTACAATGAGCAGTTCTTC
CAWKDPTSYNEQFF
>TRBJ2-1|TRBD2|TRBV10-3|13|NA
TGTGCCATCAGAGCGGGGTCCTACAATGAGCAGTTCTTC
CAIRAGSYNEQFF
>TRBJ1-1|NA|TRBV27|14|NA
TGTGCCAGCAGTTTATTAGGGTGGAACACTGAAGCTTTCTTT
CASSLLGWNTEAFF
>TRBJ2-7|NA|TRBV10-3|18|NA
TGTGCCATCAGCCTCCTACCGACAGGAACAGTAACCCCCAACGAGCAGTACTTC
CAISLLPTGTVTPNEQYF
>TRBJ1-2|NA|TRBV27|12|NA
TGTGCCAGCAGTTTTTGGGGAGGCGGCTACACCTTC
CASSFWGGGYTF
>TRBJ2-5|NA|TRBV6-5|15|NA
TGTGCCAGCAGTTACTCCGGGGGTCTCGGCGAGACCCAGTACTTC
CASSYSGGLGETQYF
>TRBJ1-6|NA|TRBV27|16|NA
TGTGCCAGCAGTTTAACGGGGGTGGCCTATAATTCACCCCTCCACTTT
CASSLTGVAYNSPLHF
>TRBJ2-7|NA|TRBV5-1|15|NA
TGCGCCAGCAGCTTAATGGGGCAGGGCCGCTACGAGCAGTACTTC
CASSLMGQGRYEQYF
>TRBJ1-1|NA|TRBV29-1|13|NA
TGCAGCGTTGTGGGGATGGGGAACACTGAAGCTTTCTTT
CSVVGMGNTEAFF
>TRBJ2-7|TRBD1|TRBV6-5|15|NA
TGTGCCAGCAACCCGACAGGGTCAACCTCCTACGAGCAGTACTTC
CASNPTGSTSYEQYF
>TRBJ1-1|NA|TRBV30|13|NA
TGTGCCTGGAGTGTACGAAGGGGGACTGAAGCTTTCTTT
CAWSVRRGTEAFF
>TRBJ1-3|NA|TRBV5-1|15|NA
TGCGCCAGCAGCTTGCAAGGGCAGGTCCGAAACACCATATATTTT
CASSLQGQVRNTIYF
>TRBJ2-7|TRBD2|TRBV28|17|NA
TGTGCCAGCACTACTTGGGGTCTAGCGGGGGGGTCCTACGAGCAGTACTTC
CASTTWGLAGGSYEQYF
>TRBJ2-7|NA|TRBV27|14|NA
TGTGCCAGCAGTTTTGGCCTTGCCAAATACGAGCAGTACTTC
CASSFGLAKYEQYF
>TRBJ2-3|NA|TRBV19|15|NA
TGTGCCAGTAGCACGACGGCAGGGCCAGGGGACACGCAGTATTTT
CASSTTAGPGDTQYF
>TRBJ1-2|NA|TRBV7-2|13|once
TGTGCCAGCAGCTCCCCGAACAAGTATGGCTACACCTTC
CASSSPNKYGYTF
>TRBJ2-3|NA|TRBV4-3|14|NA
TGCGCCAGCAGCCAAGGACAGTCTACAGATACGCAGTATTTT
CASSQGQSTDTQYF
>TRBJ2-3|TRBD2|TRBV5-1|16|NA
TGCGCCAGCAGCCCGACTAGCGGGGGGGCCACAGATACGCAGTATTTT
CASSPTSGGATDTQYF
>TRBJ2-2|TRBD1|TRBV5-1|15|NA
TGCGCCAGCCGCCCGACAGGGCTGAACACCGGGGAGCTGTTTTTT
CASRPTGLNTGELFF
>TRBJ1-2|NA|TRBV2|14|NA
TGTGCCAGCAGTGAAGGGCGTATTAACTATGGCTACACCTTC
CASSEGRINYGYTF
>TRBJ1-4|NA|TRBV5-6|18|NA
TGTGCCAGCAGCTTGTCGGGGCAGGGGAGTTCGATTAATGAAAAACTGTTTTTT
CASSLSGQGSSINEKLFF
>TRBJ1-5|NA|TRBV19|15|once
TGTGCCAGTAGTCAGGAGCGGTGGGGCAATCAGCCCCAGCATTTT
CASSQERWGNQPQHF
>TRBJ1-3|NA|TRBV18|17|NA
TGTGCCAGCTCACCTAAGCCCAAGACAGATTTCGGAAACACCATATATTTT
CASSPKPKTDFGNTIYF
>TRBJ1-4|NA|TRBV7-2|15|once
TGTGCCAGCTCCAGACAGGTTTCAACTAATGAAAAACTGTTTTTT
CASSRQVSTNEKLFF
>TRBJ2-2|NA|TRBV5-1|15|NA
TGCGCCAGCAGCTTGGACCAGGGCAGCACCGGGGAGCTGTTTTTT
CASSLDQGSTGELFF
>TRBJ1-3|NA|TRBV30|15|NA
TGTGCCTGGGAAGCGAAACAGTTCACTGGAAACACCATATATTTT
CAWEAKQFTGNTIYF
>TRBJ2-7|NA|TRBV5-6|15|NA
TGTGCCAGCAGCAAAAACCGGGCCCCGGGGTACGAGCAGTACTTC
CASSKNRAPGYEQYF
>TRBJ1-3|NA|TRBV25-1|14|NA
TGTGCCAGCACCCGAGGTGGGGAGGGAAACACCATATATTTT
CASTRGGEGNTIYF
>TRBJ2-5|NA|TRBV13|15|NA
TGTGCCAGCAGCTTACGGGGATGGTCCCAAGAGACCCAGTACTTC
CASSLRGWSQETQYF
>TRBJ2-5|NA|TRBV18|11|NA
TGTGCCAGCTCGCTCGAAGAGACCCAGTACTTC
CASSLEETQYF
>TRBJ1-2|NA|TRBV25-1|16|NA
TGTGCCAGCAGTGAAGTGGCAGGGGTAGCTAACTATGGCTACACCTTC
CASSEVAGVANYGYTF
>TRBJ2-1|TRBD2|TRBV28|15|NA
TGTGCCAGCAGTTCGGGACTAGCGGGGTACAATGAGCAGTTCTTC
CASSSGLAGYNEQFF
>TRBJ1-6|TRBD1|TRBV6-5|14|NA
TGTGCCAGCAGTACGGGACAGTTTAATTCACCCCTCCACTTT
CASSTGQFNSPLHF
>TRBJ2-3|NA|TRBV5-1|14|NA
TGCGCCAGCAGCTGGACTCGAAGCACAGATACGCAGTATTTT
CASSWTRSTDTQYF
>TRBJ1-4|NA|TRBV11-2|12|NA
TGTGCCAGCAGCTTACTAGGAGAAAAACTGTTTTTT
CASSLLGEKLFF
>TRBJ2-3|NA|TRBV6-5|12|NA
TGTGCCAGCAGTCCTCGGGCGGGGACGCAGTATTTT
CASSPRAGTQYF
>TRBJ2-7|NA|TRBV20-1|11|NA
TGCAGTGCTTTCAGCTCCTACGAGCAGTACTTC
CSAFSSYEQYF
>TRBJ2-1|NA|TRBV11-2|16|NA
TGTGCCAGCAGTCCAATCGGGACACTGCTACACAATGAGCAGTTCTTC
CASSPIGTLLHNEQFF
>TRBJ1-1|NA|TRBV7-9|14|few
TGTGCCAGCAGCTTTGACAGGTGGAGCACTGAAGCTTTCTTT
CASSFDRWSTEAFF
>TRBJ1-3|NA|TRBV5-8|15|NA
TGTGCCAGCAGCTTGGACGGCAACTCTGGAAACACCATATATTTT
CASSLDGNSGNTIYF
>TRBJ1-2|TRBD1|TRBV19|15|NA
TGTGCCAGTAGCCTTCCTCCGGGACAGGGATATGGCTACACCTTC
CASSLPPGQGYGYTF
>TRBJ1-1|NA|TRBV6-5|12|NA
TGTGCCAGCAGTGTGGGGGGGACTGAAGCTTTCTTT
CASSVGGTEAFF
>TRBJ1-1|NA|TRBV29-1|12|NA
TGCAGCGGGCAGGGGCTGAACACTGAAGCTTTCTTT
CSGQGLNTEAFF
>TRBJ2-3|NA|TRBV7-2|15|NA
TGTGCCAGCAGCGCTACCAGCAGAGCCTTTGATACGCAGTATTTT
CASSATSRAFDTQYF
>TRBJ1-2|TRBD1|TRBV7-2|14|NA
TGTGCCAGCAGCGTACAGGGGTCTAACTATGGCTACACCTTC
CASSVQGSNYGYTF